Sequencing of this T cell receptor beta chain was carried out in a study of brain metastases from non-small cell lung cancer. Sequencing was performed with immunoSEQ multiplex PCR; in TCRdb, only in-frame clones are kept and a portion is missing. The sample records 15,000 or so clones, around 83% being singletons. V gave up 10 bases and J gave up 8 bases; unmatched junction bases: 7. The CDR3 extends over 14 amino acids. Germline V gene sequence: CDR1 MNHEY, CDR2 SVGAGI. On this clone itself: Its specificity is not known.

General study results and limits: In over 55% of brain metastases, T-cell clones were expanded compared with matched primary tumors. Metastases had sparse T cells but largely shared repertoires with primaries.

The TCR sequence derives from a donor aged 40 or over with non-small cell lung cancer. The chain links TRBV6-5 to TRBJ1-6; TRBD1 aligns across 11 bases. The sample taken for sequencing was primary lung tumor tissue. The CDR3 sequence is CATERDRGYSPLHF. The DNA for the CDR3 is TGTGCCACGGAGCGGGACAGGGGGTATTCACCCCTCCACTTT.